This T cell receptor (beta chain) was sequenced for a study of identifying expanded T cells in peripheral blood. Study-level findings and limits: Across healthy donors, higher total template counts meant significantly greater two-week count variance. Differentially abundant clones: 1 to 1.5 between replicates, 16.4 at roughly 15 days, more than 18 at four.

A single count supports this clone. Its antigen is undetermined. No infections or other immune events were documented during collection. Some clones are missing from TCRdb's copy, which holds only in-frame ones; the method was immunoSEQ multiplex PCR. The sample shows more than 50,000 clones, roughly four fifths of them seen only once. Material: blood. The clonotype was recovered from a person aged 18 to 70 in good health.

This CDR3 reads CASSPSGRDTQYF. The CDR3 DNA sequence: TGTGCCAGCAGTCCCTCGGGCCGGGATACGCAGTATTTT. The chain combines TRBV2 with TRBJ2-3; D is unclear. V lost 5 bases to trimming and J lost 6 bases, with 12 bases between them. Germline-derived CDR1 and CDR2 are SNHLY and FYNNEI. This CDR3 has 13 residues.